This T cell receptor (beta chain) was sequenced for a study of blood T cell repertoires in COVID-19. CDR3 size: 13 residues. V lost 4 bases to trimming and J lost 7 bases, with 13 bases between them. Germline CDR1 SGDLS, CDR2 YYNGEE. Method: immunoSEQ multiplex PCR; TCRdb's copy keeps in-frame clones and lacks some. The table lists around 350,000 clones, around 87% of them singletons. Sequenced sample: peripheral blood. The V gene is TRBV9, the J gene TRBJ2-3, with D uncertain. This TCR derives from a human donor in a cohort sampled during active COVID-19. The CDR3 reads CASSLSLAHTQYF. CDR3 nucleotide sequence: TGTGCCAGCAGCCTTTCCTTGGCCCATACGCAGTATTTT.